One sample yielded the 32 T cell receptor beta chains listed below, sequenced in a study of breast tumors, draining lymph nodes, adjacent tissues. Using its own MiXCR run on the multiplex PCR reads, TCRdb lists one record per CDR3 protein. The repertoire holds 70,000 to 95,000 distinct CDR3 sequences, roughly a fifth seen once, with approximately 2.5% in the top ten. Samples came from axillary lymph nodes draining the breast cancer. The material sequenced was axillary lymph node tissue. These receptors were obtained from a female donor with breast cancer. Some clones in this sample may be carry-over from other donors' samples.

This clonotype was counted ten times or more. Written as DNA, the CDR3 is TGTGCCAGCAGCTTAGATTCGGGAAGCTCACCCCTCCACTTT. Amino acids: CASSLDSGSSPLHF. The gene calls are TRBV7-9 and TRBJ1-6; D not certain. This CDR3 is built from 14 residues. Trimming took off 1 base at V and 10 bases at J, with 11 bases between the two ends. CDR1 SEHNR and CDR2 FQNEAQ come from the germline V gene (reference sequence).

This sequence joins TRBV6-2 or TRBV6-3 and TRBJ1-5; possibly TRBD1 for D (5 bases). V gave up 4 bases and J gave up 2 bases, with 12 bases separating them. Germline V gene data show CDR1 as MNHEY and CDR2 as SVGEGT. The CDR3 length is 15 residues. CDR3 sequence: CASSSRDSGNQPQHF. In nucleotides, the CDR3 is TGTGCCAGCAGTTCCCGGGACTCGGGCAATCAGCCCCAGCATTTT.

The chain joins TRBV3-1 to TRBJ1-4, with D unresolved. This CDR3 spans 16 amino acids. V was pared by 4 bases and J by 0 bases, with 12 bases between. The germline CDR1 and CDR2 sequences are LGHDT and YNNKEL (reference sequence). The CDR3 loop is CASSRLGFTTNEKLFF. Written as DNA, the CDR3 is TGTGCCAGCAGCCGTCTGGGGTTCACAACTAATGAAAAACTGTTTTTT.

This clonotype was counted ten times or more. The chain joins TRBV27 to TRBJ2-7; 9 bases match TRBD1. Germline V CDR1 and CDR2: MNHEY, SMNVEV (reference sequence). V lost 5 bases, J lost 1 base, and 9 bases stayed unmatched. The CDR3 consists of 16 residues. The CDR3 region has the DNA TGTGCCAGCAGTCCGGACGGGACAGGGATGTCCTACGAGCAGTACTTC. Translating it yields CASSPDGTGMSYEQYF.

This clonotype was recorded many times. The chain links TRBV3-1 to TRBJ2-3; 9 bases map to TRBD2. Germline V lookup: CDR1 LGHDT, CDR2 YNNKEL (reference sequence). CDR3 length equals 12 residues. V lost 4 bases, J lost 11 bases, and 4 bases stayed unmatched. The CDR3 DNA sequence: TGTGCCAGCAGCCCGGGACTAGCAGGGCAGTATTTT. Translation gives CASSPGLAGQYF.

As concerns this clonotype: Being one base from a much bigger clone, this may be a read error. CDR3 nucleotide sequence: TGTGCCAGCAGCCTTTTATCTGAGCGGGAGCTGGGAGAGACCCAGTACTTC. This translates into CASSLLSERELGETQYF. This chain connects TRBV11-3 to TRBJ2-5; TRBD2 matches at 8 bases. The CDR3 is made up of 17 amino acids. Germline assignment: CDR1 SGHNT and CDR2 YENEEA. Losses at the gene ends were 5 bases for V and 4 bases for J; bases not matched to a gene: 15.

In this sample, this clonotype turned up many times. J is TRBJ1-3 and V is TRBV2; D unclear. This CDR3 is 13 amino acids long. Trimming took 6 bases from V and 0 from J, leaving 6 bases between them. From germline, CDR1 is SNHLY and CDR2 FYNNEI. CDR3 region: CASSQDSGNTIYF. The CDR3 DNA follows: TGTGCCAGCAGCCAAGACTCTGGAAACACCATATATTTT.

By frequency in the sample, this clonotype is medium-sized (0.01 to 0.1%). The chain carries TRBV4-3 and TRBJ2-7; 8 bases match TRBD2. Germline lookup yields CDR1 LGHNA and CDR2 YSLEER. The CDR3 has 15 amino acids. After removal of 1 base from V and 4 bases from J, the junction contained 6 bases not matched to a gene. This CDR3 reads CASSQAGGIGYEQYF. CDR3 nucleotide sequence: TGCGCCAGCAGCCAAGCGGGGGGGATAGGGTACGAGCAGTACTTC.

This clonotype was found many times. The V and J genes are TRBV6-1 and TRBJ2-3; 9 positions agree with TRBD2. CDR1 and CDR2 (germline): MNHNS, SASEGT. CDR3 length: 16 amino acids. V shed 2 bases and J 5 bases; nucleotides not matched to a gene: 8. The CDR3 DNA is TGTGCCAGCAGTGAACGTTTAGCGGGAGAGGGAGATACGCAGTATTTT. It yields the protein CASSERLAGEGDTQYF.

In this sample, this clonotype turned up many times. V gene TRBV5-1 combines with J gene TRBJ2-1; 9 nucleotides line up with TRBD2. With 7 bases clipped from V and 4 bases from J, the junction kept 9 bases outside the gene matches. The germline V gene encodes CDR1 SGHRS and CDR2 YFSETQ. CDR3 length: 15 amino acids. CDR3 sequence reads: CASSLSGRGYNEQFF. The CDR3 nucleotides are TGCGCCAGCTCCCTTAGCGGGAGAGGGTACAATGAGCAGTTCTTC.

Details on this clonotype: A much larger clone is a single base away; this may be a read error. The chain recombines TRBV12-3 or TRBV12-4 with TRBJ1-2; 7 nucleotides line up with TRBD1. The CDR3 is 13 residues long. CDR3 nucleotide sequence: TGTGCCAGCAGTACAGGGGCGAACTATGGCTACATCTTC. This gives the protein CASSTGANYGYIF.

This clonotype was counted a few times. The CDR3 coding sequence is TGTGCCAGCAGTCCCGTGCCCCCGGGGACGGGATCCTACGAGCAGTACTTC. Translated, it gives CASSPVPPGTGSYEQYF. This chain links TRBV28 with TRBJ2-7; D tentatively fits TRBD1 or TRBD2 (5 bases each). Germline CDR1 MDHEN, CDR2 SYDVKM. V dropped 5 bases and J dropped 1 base, with 21 bases sitting between them. CDR3 length: 17 amino acids.

This clonotype was seen many times. The chain combines TRBV5-1 with TRBJ1-2; 7 positions match TRBD1. CDR3 size: 16 residues. Per germline, CDR1 SGHRS and CDR2 YFSETQ. Unmatched junction bases numbered 11, after V lost 0 bases and J lost 6 bases. CDR3 loop: CASSLEDRPRADGYTF. CDR3 nucleotide sequence: TGCGCCAGCAGCTTGGAGGACAGGCCGAGGGCGGATGGCTACACCTTC. The full variable domain, rest sourced from reference TRBV5-1 and TRBJ1-2, is KAGVTQTPRYLIKTRGQQVTLSCSPISGHRSVSWYQQTPGQGLQFLFEYFSETQRNKGNFPGRFSGRQFSNSRSEMNVSTLELGDSALYLCASSLEDRPRADGYTFGSGTRLTVV.

The rearrangement uses TRBV7-3 and TRBJ2-1, with TRBD2 matching 15 bases. CDR1 and CDR2 (germline): SGHTA, FQGTGA. V lost 6 bases and J lost 7; bases outside the gene matches: 7. This CDR3 has 16 amino acids. The chain's CDR3 is CASSRTSGRAGNEQFF. For the CDR3, the DNA is TGTGCCAGCAGTCGGACTAGCGGGAGGGCCGGGAATGAGCAGTTCTTC.

This clonotype was counted ten times or more. The genes are TRBV2 and TRBJ2-1; no clear D. Germline CDR1 reads SNHLY; CDR2 reads FYNNEI. This CDR3 region has 13 residues. Trimming cost V 7 bases and J 5 bases, with 12 bases left between them. The DNA for the CDR3 is TGTGCCAGCAAGCTCAGCAGGAACAATGAGCAGTTCTTC. Its translation: CASKLSRNNEQFF.

This clonotype was seen at least ten times. The gene calls are TRBV28 and TRBJ2-7; D possibly corresponds to TRBD2 (5 bases). This CDR3 comprises 14 residues. Per germline, CDR1 MDHEN and CDR2 SYDVKM. Trimming left V 6 bases short and J 3 bases short, with 15 bases between. The CDR3 region is CASRASRSGYEQYF. The DNA of the CDR3 is TGTGCCAGCAGAGCCTCCCGAAGCGGCTACGAGCAGTACTTC.

There are a few counts of this clonotype. This may be a read error, as it is one base from a much larger clone. The CDR3 loop reads CASSSVVNERFF. The CDR3 DNA follows: TGTGCCAGCAGCTCCGTGGTAAATGAGCGGTTCTTC. This chain joins TRBV7-9 and TRBJ2-1; unclear D gene. The germline V gene has CDR1 SEHNR and CDR2 FQNEAQ (reference sequence). The CDR3 extends over 12 amino acids.

At least ten counts were recorded for this clonotype. The chain links TRBV5-1 to TRBJ1-2; D is uncertain. The CDR3 length is 14 residues. Germline CDR1 is SGHRS and CDR2 is YFSETQ. Trimming removed 0 bases at V and 6 bases at J, with 12 bases between. The DNA for the CDR3 is TGCGCCAGCAGCTTGGACAGTACGGAGAATGGCTACACCTTC. This sequence encodes CASSLDSTENGYTF. Drawing the rest from reference TRBV5-1 and TRBJ1-2, the complete variable domain is KAGVTQTPRYLIKTRGQQVTLSCSPISGHRSVSWYQQTPGQGLQFLFEYFSETQRNKGNFPGRFSGRQFSNSRSEMNVSTLELGDSALYLCASSLDSTENGYTFGSGTRLTVV.

This clonotype was observed at least ten times. The CDR3 sequence: CASSLGSRAAQETQYF. CDR3 in DNA: TGTGCCAGCAGCTTAGGAAGTCGGGCAGCCCAAGAGACCCAGTACTTC. The rearrangement links TRBV11-3 to TRBJ2-5, with D unclear. Germline V CDR1 and CDR2: SGHNT, YENEEA. V was pared by 1 base and J by 1 base, with 13 bases between. The CDR3 totals 16 residues.

This clonotype was seen many times. The chain couples TRBV20-1 to TRBJ2-7; D ambiguous. The V end lost 0 bases, the J end lost 5 bases, and 17 bases lay between the germline ends. The length of the CDR3 is 15 residues. Germline V gene sequence: CDR1 DFQATT, CDR2 SNEGSKA (reference sequence). This chain's CDR3 is CSARDLIVRIDEQYF. CDR3 DNA sequence: TGCAGTGCTAGAGATCTTATAGTGAGGATCGACGAGCAGTACTTC.

This clonotype was seen ten or more times. This chain links TRBV19 with TRBJ2-2; D is unclear. This CDR3 spans 16 amino acids. V was clipped by 6 bases and J by 4 bases, with 18 bases between them. Germline V gene lookup returns CDR1 LNHDA and CDR2 SQIVND (reference sequence). CDR3 amino acids: CASRSFWAIITGELFF. Written as DNA, the CDR3 is TGTGCCAGTAGGTCTTTTTGGGCAATAATCACCGGGGAGCTGTTTTTT.

This clonotype was seen repeatedly, ten times or more. The chain employs TRBV2 and TRBJ1-6; D is possibly TRBD1 (5 bases). There are 15 residues in the CDR3. Trimming shortened V by 4 bases and J by 4 bases, and 11 bases separated the two germline ends. Germline CDR1 is SNHLY and CDR2 is FYNNEI. CDR3 amino acids: CASSVSRGYNSPLHF. The DNA of the CDR3 is TGTGCCAGCAGTGTCAGTCGGGGGTATAATTCACCCCTCCACTTT.

This clonotype was seen at least ten times. As DNA, the CDR3 is TGTGCCAGCAGTTCCCCGGGAGGCTCGATGGAAGAGACCCAGTACTTC. Translated: CASSSPGGSMEETQYF. The chain has TRBV5-4 and TRBJ2-5, with 7 positions matching TRBD2. This CDR3 has 16 amino acids. Per germline, CDR1 SGHNT and CDR2 YYREEE (reference sequence). Trimming at V came to 5 bases and at J to 3 bases, leaving 13 bases not matched to a gene.

This clonotype occurred many times. V and J are TRBV6-1 and TRBJ2-7; D is perhaps TRBD1 or TRBD2 (6 bases each). This CDR3 has 12 residues. Germline V gives CDR1 MNHNS, CDR2 SASEGT. Trimming pared 4 bases from V and 12 bases from J, leaving 16 bases between. The CDR3 coding sequence is TGTGCCAGCAGTGGAGGGGGAGCGGGCAGGTACTTC. Residues: CASSGGGAGRYF.

This clonotype was observed once. The V gene is TRBV27, the J gene TRBJ2-5; TRBD1 is a possible D gene (5 bases). V shed 6 bases and J shed 6 bases, with 20 bases lying between them. Per the germline V gene, CDR1 is MNHEY and CDR2 is SMNVEV (reference sequence). The CDR3 extends over 15 amino acids. The DNA for the CDR3 is TGTGCCAGCAGACCCTCGGCAGGGCTTACAAAGACCCAGTACTTC. Its protein product is CASRPSAGLTKTQYF.

This clonotype was seen ten or more times. The rearrangement links TRBV2 to TRBJ2-4; D uncertain. The V end was cut by 7 bases, the J end by 2 bases, with 9 bases between. Germline V gene data show CDR1 as SNHLY and CDR2 as FYNNEI. CDR3 length: 13 residues. The CDR3 reads CASTPPPKNIQYF. For the CDR3, the DNA is TGTGCCAGCACCCCTCCTCCCAAAAACATTCAGTACTTC.

This clonotype was counted ten times or more. This rearrangement joins TRBV6-5 to TRBJ1-5; D is unresolved. The V end lost 6 bases, the J end lost 3 bases, and 12 bases lay between the germline ends. The CDR3 has 14 amino acids. CDR1 is MNHEY and CDR2 is SVGAGI in the germline V gene. CDR3 sequence (DNA): TGTGCCAGCAGCCGACGGGCCTACAATCAGCCCCAGCATTTT. Translated: CASSRRAYNQPQHF.

A word on this clonotype: A much more abundant neighbour one base away suggests this may be a read error. The rearrangement joins TRBV12-3 or TRBV12-4 to TRBJ2-1, with a possible D match to TRBD1 (5 bases). The CDR3 runs to 12 residues. Trimming stripped 5 bases from V and 10 bases from J, with 12 bases between. The DNA of the CDR3 is TGTGCCAGCAGTATTTGGGGCGACGAGCAGTTCTTC. It codes for CASSIWGDEQFF.

The V call is TRBV27, the J call TRBJ1-5; tentatively, D is TRBD1 (6 bases). The CDR3 extends over 16 amino acids. Looked up from germline, CDR1 is MNHEY and CDR2 is SMNVEV (reference sequence). V was clipped by 5 bases and J by 7 bases, with 21 bases between them. CDR3 region: CASSPSPGHRGQPQHF. The CDR3, as DNA: TGTGCCAGCAGTCCCTCCCCGGGACACCGTGGGCAGCCCCAGCATTTT.

This clonotype was counted at least ten times. J is TRBJ2-1 and V is TRBV12-3 or TRBV12-4, with D possibly being TRBD2 (6 bases). V lost 6 bases, J lost 5 bases, and 17 bases lay in between. The CDR3 loop spans 15 amino acids. The CDR3 spells CASSPRLGTNNEQFF. CDR3 DNA: TGTGCCAGCAGCCCTAGACTAGGGACGAACAATGAGCAGTTCTTC.

This clonotype was detected a few times. This sequence joins TRBV12-3 or TRBV12-4 and TRBJ2-4, with D maybe TRBD2 (6 bases). This CDR3 comprises 14 residues. V lost 2 bases and J 5 bases, leaving 10 bases between the germline ends. For the CDR3, the DNA is TGTGCCAGCAGTTTATCTAGCGTCCAAAACATTCAGTACTTC. Translated, it gives CASSLSSVQNIQYF.

This chain joins TRBV20-1 and TRBJ1-1, with D maybe TRBD1 (6 bases). Trimming removed 8 bases from V and 1 base from J, with 11 bases in between. Germline CDR1 and CDR2: DFQATT and SNEGSKA (reference sequence). The CDR3 extends over 12 amino acids. CDR3 protein: CSPRGPNTEAFF. CDR3 sequence (DNA): TGCAGTCCCCGGGGGCCGAACACTGAAGCTTTCTTT.